This T cell receptor (beta chain) was sequenced for a study of a mutant IDH1 vaccine in newly diagnosed glioma. Study conclusions and caveats: Pseudoprogression apparently lacked any relation to changes in top peripheral T cell clonotypes.

The CDR3 covers 15 residues. V trimming: 1 base; J trimming: 5 bases; junction bases outside the gene matches: 8. Germline CDR1 and CDR2: GTSNPN and SVGIG (reference sequence). The sample's time point: week 47, end of study. In every dose of vaccine, 300 ug of mutant IDH1 20-mer peptide was given alongside topical imiquimod. Concerning this clone itself: The antigen is unknown.

Generated by immunoSEQ multiplex PCR, the TCRdb table keeps only in-frame clones and is missing some. The table has tens of thousands of clones, roughly 82% seen once. The V and J genes are TRBV30 and TRBJ1-2; TRBD1 matches 9 bases. This material consisted of PBMCs, taken from a glioma patient whose treatment included an IDH1 peptide vaccine. The receptor was isolated from a man younger than 35 with glioma. Some clones in this sample may be carry-over from other donors' samples. The CDR3 region is CAWSEPGTGKYGYTF. Written as DNA, the CDR3 is TGTGCCTGGAGTGAGCCCGGGACAGGGAAATATGGCTACACCTTC.